The 22 T cell receptor beta chains reported below all come from one sample, sequenced in a study of CD8 T cells in Susac syndrome. The authors reverse transcribed roughly 0.5 to 1 ug RNA with random hexamers. TCRdb re-called the immunoSEQ multiplex PCR reads with MiXCR, one entry per CDR3 protein. The sample shows under 200,000 distinct CDR3 sequences, around 94% of them seen only once. Material for sequencing was CD4+ T cells from PBMCs. These receptors were taken from a human donor with Susac syndrome.

The chain is built from TRBV20-1 and TRBJ2-6, with D hard to call. Germline V gene data show CDR1 as DFQATT and CDR2 as SNEGSKA (reference sequence). The CDR3 covers 13 residues. Trimming pared 2 bases from V and 2 bases from J, leaving 4 bases between. CDR3 nucleotide sequence: TGCAGTGCTAGAACAACTGGGGCCAACGTCCTGACTTTC. Its translation is CSARTTGANVLTF.

The genes are TRBV27 and TRBJ1-6; unclear D gene. The CDR3 extends over 12 amino acids. Between the trimmed V and J ends, which lost 5 bases and 9 bases, there was a span of 8 bases. The germline V gene encodes CDR1 MNHEY and CDR2 SMNVEV (reference sequence). The CDR3 DNA follows: TGTGCCAGCAGTCCCCTCGGTTCACCCCTCCACTTT. Its protein is CASSPLGSPLHF.

CDR3 loop: CASGVGSGYTF. The CDR3 DNA is TGTGCCAGCGGAGTTGGGAGCGGCTACACCTTC. The rearrangement uses TRBV27 and TRBJ1-2; D call uncertain. V was trimmed by 8 bases and J by 8 bases, leaving 12 bases between them. CDR3 length equals 11 residues. Germline V gene lookup returns CDR1 MNHEY and CDR2 SMNVEV (reference sequence).

This clonotype has just one count. CDR3 sequence reads: CAISRDTKSGNIQYF. In DNA form, the CDR3 reads TGTGCCATCAGTCGGGACACCAAGTCTGGGAACATTCAGTACTTC. The chain combines TRBV10-3 with TRBJ2-4; D may be TRBD1 (6 bases). Germline V gene data show CDR1 as ENHRY and CDR2 as SYGVKD. The CDR3 consists of 15 residues. Trimming pared 5 bases from V and 7 bases from J, leaving 18 bases between.

The rearrangement joins TRBV5-6 to TRBJ2-5; 8 positions agree with TRBD2. This CDR3 is built from 15 residues. Germline V gives CDR1 SGHDT, CDR2 YYEEEE. The V segment lost 3 bases and the J segment 5 bases; nucleotides outside the gene matches: 9. The DNA of the CDR3 is TGTGCCAGCAGCTCCCCCACGGGGGGGGAGGAGACCCAGTACTTC. It translates to CASSSPTGGEETQYF.

This clonotype was seen only once. J is TRBJ1-2 and V is TRBV6-4; possibly TRBD1 for D (6 bases). Germline V CDR1 and CDR2: MRHNA, SNTAGT. CDR3 length: 13 amino acids. Trimming took 6 bases from V and 1 from J, leaving 9 bases between them. This chain's CDR3 is CASREDSNYGYTF. Written as DNA, the CDR3 is TGTGCCAGCAGGGAGGACAGTAACTATGGCTACACCTTC.

V and J are TRBV4-3 and TRBJ1-5; TRBD1 agrees at 8 bases. Germline V CDR1 and CDR2: LGHNA, YSLEER. This CDR3 has 14 amino acids. J was trimmed by 5 bases and V by 5 bases; bases with no gene match: 5. CDR3 sequence reads: CASSADRGDQPQHF. The CDR3 nucleotides read TGCGCCAGCAGCGCAGACAGGGGTGATCAGCCCCAGCATTTT.

The chain recombines TRBV9 with TRBJ2-1, with D tentatively TRBD2 (7 bases). The V gene's germline CDR1 is SGDLS and CDR2 YYNGEE. This CDR3 spans 17 amino acids. With 1 base removed from V and 8 bases from J, the gap between germline ends came to 22 bases. CDR3 loop: CASSVRGGGTDSDEQFF. Here the CDR3 DNA reads TGTGCCAGCAGCGTACGAGGGGGGGGGACCGACAGCGATGAGCAGTTCTTC. Filled out from reference TRBV9 and TRBJ2-1, the complete variable domain reads DSGVTQTPKHLITATGQRVTLRCSPRSGDLSVYWYQQSLDQGLQFLIQYYNGEERAKGNILERFSAQQFPDLHSELNLSSLELGDSALYFCASSVRGGGTDSDEQFFGPGTRLTVL.

The gene calls are TRBV3-1 and TRBJ2-7; no clear D. This CDR3 has 10 residues. Per germline, CDR1 LGHDT and CDR2 YNNKEL (reference sequence). V was shortened by 11 bases and J by 1 base, with 6 bases between the two germline ends. The CDR3 DNA is TGTGCCTTAGATTCCTACGAGCAGTACTTC. It translates to CALDSYEQYF.

This clonotype was detected only once. CDR3 nucleotides: TGTGCCTGCTACAGGGGGTTGAACACTGAAGCTTTCTTT. Protein: CACYRGLNTEAFF. The chain carries TRBV30 and TRBJ1-1; 8 bases are a match to TRBD1. Trimming at V came to 6 bases and at J to 0 bases, leaving 3 bases not matched to a gene. CDR3 length: 13 amino acids. CDR1 and CDR2 from the germline V gene are GTSNPN and SVGIG (reference sequence). Variable domain in full (rest from reference TRBV30 and TRBJ1-1): SQTIHQWPATLVQPVGSPLSLECTVEGTSNPNLYWYRQAAGRGLQLLFYSVGIGQISSEVPQNLSASRPQDRQFILSSKKLLLSDSGFYLCACYRGLNTEAFFGQGTRLTVV.

V is TRBV5-1 and J is TRBJ2-1; 8 nucleotides agree with TRBD2. The V gene's germline CDR1 is SGHRS and CDR2 YFSETQ. The CDR3 consists of 15 residues. Unmatched junction bases numbered 9, after V lost 4 bases and J lost 6 bases. The CDR3 nucleotides are TGCGCCAGCAGCCGACGGGGGGGCCTTCCCAATGAGCAGTTCTTC. The encoded protein is CASSRRGGLPNEQFF. The full variable domain, its missing parts supplied by reference TRBV5-1 and TRBJ2-1, is KAGVTQTPRYLIKTRGQQVTLSCSPISGHRSVSWYQQTPGQGLQFLFEYFSETQRNKGNFPGRFSGRQFSNSRSEMNVSTLELGDSALYLCASSRRGGLPNEQFFGPGTRLTVL.

This chain uses TRBV29-1 with TRBJ1-2; 7 bases map to TRBD1. The CDR3 runs to 14 residues. V lost 4 bases, J lost 0 bases, and 5 bases stayed unmatched. Germline-derived CDR1 and CDR2 are SQVTM and ANQGSEA. For the CDR3, the DNA is TGCAGCGTTGTTAGGGACAGTCCTAACTATGGCTACACCTTC. Translation: CSVVRDSPNYGYTF.

The V call is TRBV29-1, the J call TRBJ2-5, with TRBD2 as a possible D gene (7 bases). The germline V and J ends were trimmed by 5 bases and 5 bases, with 21 bases remaining between them. CDR3 length equals 15 residues. Germline CDR1 and CDR2: SQVTM and ANQGSEA. The CDR3 nucleotides are TGCAGCGTTAGCGGGGCGACAGGTCCAATCGAGACCCAGTACTTC. This sequence encodes CSVSGATGPIETQYF.

The chain uses TRBV6-5 and TRBJ1-3, with D unresolved. Germline CDR1 reads MNHEY; CDR2 reads SVGAGI. The CDR3 length is 13 residues. CDR3 nucleotides: TGTGCAACGAGCGCCGACTCTGGAAACACCATATATTTT. Residues: CATSADSGNTIYF.

The chain carries TRBV15 and TRBJ1-3; D is undetermined. Per germline, CDR1 LNHNV and CDR2 YYDKDF (reference sequence). V was clipped by 5 bases and J by 0 bases, with 11 bases between them. This CDR3 spans 15 amino acids. The CDR3 DNA sequence: TGTGCCACCAGCTCCCGACTGAGCTCTGGAAACACCATATATTTT. It encodes CATSSRLSSGNTIYF. Looking up the rest from reference TRBV15 and TRBJ1-3 gives the full variable domain: DAMVIQNPRYQVTQFGKPVTLSCSQTLNHNVMYWYQQKSSQAPKLLFHYYDKDFNNEADTPDNFQSRRPNTSFCFLDIRSPGLGDTAMYLCATSSRLSSGNTIYFGEGSWLTVV.

The chain joins TRBV20-1 to TRBJ2-5; 10 bases align to TRBD2. Trimming at V came to 5 bases and at J to 2 bases, leaving 5 bases not matched to a gene. The CDR3 spans 14 residues. Germline CDR1 reads DFQATT; CDR2 reads SNEGSKA (reference sequence). The CDR3 spells CSARSGGPQETQYF. Written as DNA, the CDR3 is TGCAGTGCTCGTAGCGGGGGGCCGCAAGAGACCCAGTACTTC.

The chain couples TRBV3-1 to TRBJ2-1; D perhaps matches TRBD1 (6 bases). Trimming left V 3 bases short and J 5 bases short, with 11 bases between. The V gene's germline CDR1 is LGHDT and CDR2 YNNKEL (reference sequence). The CDR3 loop spans 14 amino acids. This chain's CDR3 is CASSHTAGDNEQFF. CDR3 nucleotides: TGTGCCAGCAGCCATACCGCAGGGGACAATGAGCAGTTCTTC.

The V call is TRBV3-1, the J call TRBJ1-1; D not certain. With 2 bases removed from V and 1 base from J, the gap between germline ends came to 14 bases. The CDR3 has 16 amino acids. Per germline, CDR1 LGHDT and CDR2 YNNKEL (reference sequence). CDR3 in amino acids: CASSQQTPRGNTEAFF. CDR3 nucleotide sequence: TGTGCCAGCAGCCAACAGACCCCCCGCGGGAACACTGAAGCTTTCTTT.

The chain recombines TRBV12-3 or TRBV12-4 with TRBJ1-6, with a possible D match to TRBD1 (5 bases). This CDR3 is 14 amino acids long. The germline V and J ends were trimmed by 6 bases and 9 bases, with 15 bases remaining between them. CDR3 in amino acids: CASSRPMGGSPLHF. The CDR3 DNA is TGTGCCAGCAGCCGACCCATGGGGGGTTCACCCCTCCACTTT.

The chain couples TRBV7-9 to TRBJ2-1; 16 nucleotides align to TRBD2. The CDR3 runs 15 residues. The germline CDR1 and CDR2 sequences are SEHNR and FQNEAQ (reference sequence). With V trimmed by 4 bases and J by 9 bases, 3 bases remained unmatched. The CDR3 sequence: CASSSGTSGGGEQFF. CDR3 sequence (DNA): TGTGCCAGCAGCTCCGGGACTAGCGGGGGGGGTGAGCAGTTCTTC.

The genes are TRBV20-1 and TRBJ2-7; the match to TRBD1 covers 8 bases. The CDR3 is made up of 15 amino acids. Germline V gives CDR1 DFQATT, CDR2 SNEGSKA (reference sequence). The V gene end was trimmed by 3 bases and the J gene end by 3 bases; junction bases not matched to a gene: 10. CDR3 region: CSARDRTGSYYEQYF. CDR3 DNA: TGCAGTGCTAGGGATCGGACAGGGTCTTACTACGAGCAGTACTTC.

The V and J genes are TRBV21-1 and TRBJ1-2. TRBV21-1 is recorded as a pseudogene. This CDR3 contains 12 residues. The CDR3 nucleotides are TGTGCCAGCAGCAAAACAGTCTATGGCTACACCTTC. It encodes CASSKTVYGYTF.